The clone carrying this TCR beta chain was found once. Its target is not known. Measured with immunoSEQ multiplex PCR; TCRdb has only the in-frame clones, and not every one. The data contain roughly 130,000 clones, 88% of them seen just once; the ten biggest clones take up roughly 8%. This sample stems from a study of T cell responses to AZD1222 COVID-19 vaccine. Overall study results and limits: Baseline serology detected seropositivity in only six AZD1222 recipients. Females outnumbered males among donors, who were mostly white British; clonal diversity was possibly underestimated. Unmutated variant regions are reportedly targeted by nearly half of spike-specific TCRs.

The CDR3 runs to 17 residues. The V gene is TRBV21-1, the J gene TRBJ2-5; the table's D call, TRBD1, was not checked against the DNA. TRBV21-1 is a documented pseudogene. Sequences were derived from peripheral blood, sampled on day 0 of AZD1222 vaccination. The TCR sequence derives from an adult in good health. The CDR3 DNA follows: TGTGCCAGCAGCCCCGGGACAGGGAGGTCGCCCCAAGAGACCCAGTACTTC. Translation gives CASSPGTGRSPQETQYF.